This T cell receptor (beta chain) was recovered during a study of T cell responses to AZD1222 COVID-19 vaccine. At the level of the study: Second doses at about 4 or about 12 weeks were pooled.

CDR3 length: 12 residues. V dropped 2 bases and J dropped 3 bases, with 3 bases sitting between them. Per the germline V gene, CDR1 is SGHTA and CDR2 is FQGTGA. This clone showed up just once. Measured with immunoSEQ multiplex PCR; TCRdb has only the in-frame clones, and not every one. In the table there are about 92,000 clones, around 93% of which are singletons. The TCR originated in an adult in good health. V and J are TRBV7-3 and TRBJ2-3; D gene uncertain. This specimen was peripheral blood, taken on day 0 of AZD1222 vaccination. The CDR3 nucleotides read TGTGCCAGCAGCTTAGGTACAGATACGCAGTATTTT. Its protein is CASSLGTDTQYF.